Listed below are T cell receptor beta chains from one sample, sequenced in a study of blood T cell repertoires in COVID-19. The method was immunoSEQ multiplex PCR; TCRdb's version includes in-frame clones alone and lacks a portion of them. The profile shows about 18,000 clones, roughly 88% of them singletons. Material: peripheral blood. These receptors were obtained from a man in his forties with active COVID-19. Each CDR3 is given with its conserved first and last residue. Each record gives: V gene, J gene, CDR3 protein.

>TRBV11-2|TRBJ1-1
CASSSRQAINTEAFF
>TRBV18|TRBJ2-2
CASSHMGPAGGPGGGELFF
>TRBV29-1|TRBJ1-1
CSVRGRGNTEAFF
>TRBV5-6|TRBJ2-7
CASSPPNRGYEQYF
>TRBV7-2|TRBJ1-2
CASSPVVRTNGYTF
>TRBV18|TRBJ1-1
CASSPQGTEAFF
>TRBV2|TRBJ2-7
CASSGQYEQYF
>TRBV7-6|TRBJ2-1
CASSQVGGPSPWQFF
>TRBV19|TRBJ1-5
CASSIMGWVTSNQPQHF
>TRBV7-6|TRBJ1-2
CASSSGQLYGYTF
>TRBV5-4|TRBJ1-1
CASRYLGGSRTEAFF
>TRBV4-1|TRBJ1-3
CASSQDSVDRGSGNTIYF
>TRBV3-1/TRBV3-2|TRBJ2-1
CASSQDSSGYNEQFF
>TRBV30|TRBJ2-3
CAWNEVLTDTQYF
>TRBV12-3/TRBV12-4|TRBJ2-1
CASRVAGGYEQFF
>TRBV5-1|TRBJ2-7
CASSSSGRASYEQYF
>TRBV2|TRBJ2-1
CASALSYSYNEQFF
>TRBV30|TRBJ2-1
CAWRGAGGLIYNEQFF
>TRBV15|TRBJ1-2
CATSRGRDSYGYTF
>TRBV6-2/TRBV6-3|TRBJ2-5
CASSYPTRTSGTQYQETQYF
>TRBV6-2/TRBV6-3|TRBJ2-1
CASSTSSYNEQFF
>TRBV6-7|TRBJ1-5
CASSSPLEQGARQPQHF
>TRBV7-6|TRBJ2-1
CASSLRTGKDNEQFF
>TRBV29-1|TRBJ2-1
CSVNPSGTGNEQFF
>TRBV29-1|TRBJ2-7
CSVEDRVGLGYEQYF
>TRBV7-8|TRBJ2-2
CASRHRELTGELFF
>TRBV7-9|TRBJ2-7
CASSPLSLTSSYEQYF
>TRBV7-3|TRBJ2-7
CASSISSGTRFYEQYF
>TRBV14|TRBJ1-2
CASSPGQILHTF
>TRBV7-8|TRBJ2-7
CASSRRGAYEQYF
>TRBV27|TRBJ2-7
CASSFESSSYEQYF
>TRBV5-1|TRBJ2-7
CASSSIDGRGRQYF
>TRBV6-5|TRBJ1-3
CASRSGQLSGNTIYF
>TRBV15|TRBJ2-1
CATSRHTGRGSYNEQFF
>TRBV5-1|TRBJ2-2
CASSLSVTGWTGELFF